The T cell receptor (beta chain) under discussion was sequenced for a study of cytomegalovirus exposure and HLA in healthy donors. General study results and limits: The listing of fewer than 200 TCR beta chains classed them as cytomegalovirus-associated.

Libraries were prepared by immunoSEQ multiplex PCR; TCRdb keeps only in-frame clonotypes and omits some of them. The table records some 130,000 clones, 88% of them present only once. From germline, CDR1 is MDHEN and CDR2 SYDVKM. The CDR3 length is 16 residues. J was trimmed by 7 bases and V by 5 bases; bases with no gene match: 17. As for this clone: What it binds is not known.

Material: PBMCs. The rearrangement links TRBV28 to TRBJ2-7, with 7 bases matching TRBD2. The TCR sequence derives from a woman younger than 35 in good health and CMV-seropositive. CDR3: CASSPPVGAGAGEQYF. DNA for the CDR3: TGTGCCAGCAGTCCCCCGGTTGGGGCGGGAGCGGGAGAGCAGTACTTC.